These T cell receptor beta chains were read from a single sample in a study of T-cell reconstitution after alpha-beta-depleted transplantation in children. Each CDR3 protein is one row after TCRdb ran MiXCR on the PCR reads. The sample carries 200,000 to 250,000 distinct CDR3 sequences, 8% to 10% recorded once. The specimen was PBMCs from the stem cell graft donor, collected from the stem cell graft. Receptors originate from a human donor who donated a stem cell graft to a child with acute lymphoblastic leukemia. CDR3s leave out the opening cysteine and the closing phenylalanine or tryptophan. Size is omitted from some rows. Given values are once, few, many or a class for expanded clones.

v_call clone_size cdr3_aa
TRBV12-3/TRBV12-4 NA ASSLSTDEAF
TRBV5-1 few ASSSGVTTLYGYT
TRBV20-1 few SGEGSGLYNEQF
TRBV10-2 few ASSSDRGRGTDTQY
TRBV20-1 few SAIGTSGLVETQY
TRBV12-3/TRBV12-4 NA ASIRGTGELF
TRBV7-2 few ASSLVGRGTEAF
TRBV12-3/TRBV12-4 few ASSGPRKTSSGNTIY
TRBV20-1 few SARTENYEQY
TRBV7-2 NA ASSFTGTGGNEQY
TRBV18 few ASSPRPGQGEEQY
TRBV5-6 many ASSSGQTRLNTGELF
TRBV12-3/TRBV12-4 NA ASSPGGTGEEKLF
TRBV7-9 many ASSATGELF
TRBV10-1 few ASSAGSSYEQY
TRBV19 many ASSRTPHEAF
TRBV18 NA ASSPRTFDIQY
TRBV11-2 few ASSLDGAGGYTGELF
TRBV12-3/TRBV12-4 few ASSPSLAGGLQLHTQY
TRBV6-1 few ASRETGNYGYT
TRBV4-2 few ASSQDHLSSYNEQF
TRBV18 few ASSPFGDYGYT
TRBV27 many ASSLSAAGANYNYGYT
TRBV12-5 NA ASGLDRRGEKLF
TRBV11-2 NA ASSLGFVYEQY
TRBV18 few ASSPQGKETQY
TRBV11-2 many ASSLQPSDGTLSYEQY
TRBV9 NA ASSEMDIRFDTQY
TRBV6-2/TRBV6-3 NA ASSYSGHGNEKLF
TRBV7-2 few ASSLGQATYNEQF
TRBV2 few ASKLAGGPTDTQY
TRBV20-1 NA SARRGTSGGAYEQF
TRBV6-2/TRBV6-3 NA ASSYSMVDTEKLF
TRBV29-1 NA SVEEGDRGGGYT
TRBV20-1 many SAIDGESYEQY
TRBV5-1 NA ASSGGQRIQETQY
TRBV20-1 few SATRAGTEAF
TRBV12-3/TRBV12-4 few ASSRTGANYGYT
TRBV3-1 NA ASSLLGGASTDTQY
TRBV20-1 many SAGEFSNQPQH
TRBV9 few ASSDPPDGLPGEQY
TRBV28 many ASTLISLSPRPGYT
TRBV9 few ASSVDGLAGKVQF
TRBV5-1 many ASSLVSSREQF
TRBV4-2 few ASSQDNSGGAGELF
TRBV29-1 NA SVGDRGSNQPQH
TRBV4-1 few ASSPPFGGDRDYALSYEQY
TRBV18 NA ASSPTVVSYNEQF
TRBV7-2 many ASSRQVQETQY
TRBV29-1 few SVENRGGATDTQY
TRBV5-1 few ASSAGWTGDTGELF
TRBV3-1 NA ASRRAYRGSDTEAF
TRBV5-1 many ASSTEPGHNTDTQY
TRBV6-2/TRBV6-3 few ASRPPQGVRETQY
TRBV12-3/TRBV12-4 many ASSPGTAGTHEQY
TRBV6-2/TRBV6-3 many ASSYGQGIQETQY